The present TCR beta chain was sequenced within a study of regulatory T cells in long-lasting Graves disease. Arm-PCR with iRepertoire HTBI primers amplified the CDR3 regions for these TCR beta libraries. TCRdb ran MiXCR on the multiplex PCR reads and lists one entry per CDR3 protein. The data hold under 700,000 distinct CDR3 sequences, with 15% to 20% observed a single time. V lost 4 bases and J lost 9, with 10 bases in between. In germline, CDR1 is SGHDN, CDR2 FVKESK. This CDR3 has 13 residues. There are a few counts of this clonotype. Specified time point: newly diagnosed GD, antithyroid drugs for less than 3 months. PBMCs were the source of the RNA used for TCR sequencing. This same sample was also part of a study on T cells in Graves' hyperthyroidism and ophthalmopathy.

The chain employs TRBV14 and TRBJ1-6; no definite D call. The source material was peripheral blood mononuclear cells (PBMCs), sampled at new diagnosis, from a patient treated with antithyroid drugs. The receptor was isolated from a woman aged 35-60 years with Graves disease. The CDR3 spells CASSPRVVSPLHF. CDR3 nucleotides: TGTGCCAGCAGCCCTAGGGTTGTTTCACCCCTCCACTTT.